This TCR beta chain was sequenced for a study of OX40 agonist ivuxolimab in advanced cancers. In germline, CDR1 is SGHTA, CDR2 FQGTGA. V was trimmed by 5 bases and J by 2 bases, leaving 9 bases between them. The CDR3 runs to 13 residues. The protocol was immunoSEQ multiplex PCR, while the TCRdb copy is restricted to in-frame clones and leaves out a portion. The sample contains tens of thousands of clones, about 88% of which appear only once. The material sequenced was CD4+ or CD8+ T cells sorted from blood, taken in a trial of the OX40 agonist ivuxolimab. The chain recombines TRBV7-3 with TRBJ1-1; D possibly corresponds to TRBD1 (5 bases). The clonotype originates from an adult with an advanced solid tumor such as melanoma, head and neck, liver or kidney cancer. As DNA, the CDR3 is TGTGCCAGCAGCCTGACAGAAAACACTGAAGCTTTCTTT. It translates to CASSLTENTEAFF.